This T cell receptor beta chain was recovered during a study of blood T cell repertoires in COVID-19. Study in general: Italy, Spain and the United States were the sources of the convalescent and acute COVID-19 samples. In each case, the material was cDNA or gDNA derived from T cells, B-cell-depleted T cells, or PBMCs.

Per the original methods: Using reference gene primer amplification, nucleated cell counts were estimated. Using immunoSEQ multiplex PCR, the repertoire was profiled, and TCRdb retains in-frame clones only, with some absent. V and J calls and clone size are copied from that table; D and trimming were computed from the DNA. The sample lists more than 85,000 clones; 83% were seen once. The CDR3 has 13 residues. Trimming removed 7 bases from V and 1 base from J, with 9 bases in between. Sample: peripheral blood. This TCR derives from a woman aged 60-75 years with acute or convalescent COVID-19. J is TRBJ2-3 and V is TRBV12-3 or TRBV12-4; weak D call: TRBD2 (5 bases). CDR3 nucleotides: TGTGCCAGCACACTAGTCCGCACAGATACGCAGTATTTT. This sequence encodes CASTLVRTDTQYF.